The next 23 T cell receptor beta chains were all read from a single sample in a study of T cells expressing NK-cell markers. TCRdb processed the 5' RACE reads again and assigns one entry to each CDR3 protein, with no DNA. In total, the table holds fewer than 550,000 distinct CDR3 sequences. The sequencing input was blood T cells: a sorted CD56 or NKG2C T cell subset, CD4+ or CD8+ T cells, or bulk PBMC T cells (not recorded which). The source of these receptors is a woman between 45 and 60 years old in good health.

The chain is built from TRBV4-1 and TRBJ2-2; the TCRdb call, TRBD2, lacks DNA for checking. Germline V gene lookup returns CDR1 MGHRA and CDR2 YSYEKL. The CDR3 runs to 12 residues. CDR3 sequence: CASSRGNGELFF.

The chain recombines TRBV2 with TRBJ1-4. Per the germline V gene, CDR1 is SNHLY and CDR2 is FYNNEI. The CDR3 runs 15 residues. The CDR3 spells CASSERGQLMKKLFF.

This chain connects TRBV19 to TRBJ1-5; as DNA is missing, the TRBD1 call by TCRdb cannot be tested. The CDR3 consists of 15 residues. The germline CDR1 and CDR2 sequences are LNHDA and SQIVND (reference sequence). CDR3 in amino acids: CASRRTGSTDQPQHF.

This chain connects TRBV15 to TRBJ1-1. Germline V lookup: CDR1 LNHNV, CDR2 YYDKDF (reference sequence). This CDR3 region has 16 residues. CDR3 in amino acids: CATSLALWGRNTEAFF.

The V call is TRBV27, the J call TRBJ1-1; TCRdb indicates TRBD1, and absent DNA this call remains unverified. Germline CDR1 and CDR2: MNHEY and SMNVEV (reference sequence). This CDR3 contains 13 residues. The CDR3 here is CASSLSGGAEAFF.

This sequence joins TRBV3-1 and TRBJ2-7. The CDR3 covers 16 residues. The germline V gene encodes CDR1 LGHDT and CDR2 YNNKEL (reference sequence). The chain's CDR3 is CASSQESWDRPHEQYF.

The chain links TRBV20-1 to TRBJ2-1. The CDR3 runs to 17 residues. CDR1 is DFQATT and CDR2 is SNEGSKA in the germline V gene (reference sequence). This CDR3 is CSARDLLAGASYNEQFF.

The CDR3 loop is CASSLGTWLDPQYF. The chain is built from TRBV7-2 and TRBJ2-5. The CDR3 is made up of 14 amino acids. CDR1 is SGHTA, CDR2 FQGNSA, per germline.

The rearrangement links TRBV24-1 to TRBJ2-3; TCRdb gives TRBD2 as the D gene, but with no DNA this cannot be confirmed. This CDR3 contains 20 residues. The germline CDR1 and CDR2 sequences are KGHDR and SFDVKD. The CDR3 spells CATSDPGHTSSGRAADTQYF.

This rearrangement joins TRBV10-3 to TRBJ2-2. Germline lookup yields CDR1 ENHRY and CDR2 SYGVKD. The CDR3 contains 15 residues. This chain's CDR3 is CAISDSARTPGELFF.

The rearrangement uses TRBV18 and TRBJ2-2; TCRdb designates TRBD1, a call that cannot be tested without DNA. The CDR3 runs to 18 residues. Germline CDR1 reads KGHSH; CDR2 reads LQKENI. This CDR3 reads CASSPATIGQRGTGELFF.

The chain couples TRBV6-5 to TRBJ2-5; TCRdb selects TRBD2, and the lack of DNA leaves this call unchecked. This CDR3 is 15 amino acids long. Per the germline V gene, CDR1 is MNHEY and CDR2 is SVGAGI. CDR3 region: CASCTSGSSVETQYF.

The genes are TRBV7-7 and TRBJ2-3. The CDR3 extends over 14 amino acids. Germline lookup yields CDR1 SSHAT and CDR2 FNYEAQ (reference sequence). The chain's CDR3 is CASSSDSSTDTQYF.

V gene TRBV6-1 combines with J gene TRBJ1-5. The CDR3 contains 13 residues. CDR1 and CDR2 (germline): MNHNS, SASEGT. CDR3 residues: CATRLDGNQPQHF.

The chain combines TRBV25-1 with TRBJ2-7; TCRdb gives TRBD2 as the D gene, but with no DNA this cannot be confirmed. This CDR3 has 14 residues. CDR1 is MGHDK, CDR2 SYGVNS, per germline. CDR3 sequence reads: CASSELAGGGEQYF.

The V and J genes are TRBV5-5 and TRBJ2-1; absent DNA, TCRdb's TRBD2 call cannot be checked. The CDR3 consists of 15 residues. CDR1 and CDR2 from the germline V gene are SGHKS and YYEKEE (reference sequence). The CDR3 sequence: CASSKRWEVRNEQFF.

The CDR3 is CSVDFQKKGEAFF. The genes are TRBV29-1 and TRBJ1-1. Germline V gene sequence: CDR1 SQVTM, CDR2 ANQGSEA. The CDR3 consists of 13 residues.

The CDR3 loop reads CASSFGMNSNQPQHF. This sequence joins TRBV5-5 and TRBJ1-5; TCRdb outputs TRBD1, but without DNA this stays unchecked. The CDR3 covers 15 residues. Germline V CDR1 and CDR2: SGHKS, YYEKEE (reference sequence).

The chain joins TRBV7-9 to TRBJ2-1. Germline values: CDR1 SEHNR, CDR2 FQNEAQ (reference sequence). The CDR3 runs to 13 residues. CDR3 region: CASSLGWNNEQFF.

V and J are TRBV5-6 and TRBJ2-6. The germline gives CDR1 SGHDT, CDR2 YYEEEE. The CDR3 totals 16 residues. The CDR3 region is CASSYGAYSGANVLTF.

The gene calls are TRBV6-2 or TRBV6-3 and TRBJ2-2; TCRdb reports TRBD2, a call that lacks DNA to check it against. There are 13 residues in the CDR3. In germline, CDR1 is MNHEY, CDR2 SVGEGT. CDR3 loop: CASRTSVTGELFF.

The V call is TRBV11-3, the J call TRBJ2-1; TCRdb's D gene call, TRBD2, goes unchecked for lack of DNA. Germline V gene lookup returns CDR1 SGHNT and CDR2 YENEEA. This CDR3 region has 13 residues. The CDR3 spells CASSSSLRADQFF.

The chain recombines TRBV6-5 with TRBJ1-1; TCRdb calls TRBD1, which cannot be checked without DNA. The germline gives CDR1 MNHEY, CDR2 SVGAGI. This CDR3 contains 14 residues. CDR3 amino acids: CASRTGTGLLGAFF.